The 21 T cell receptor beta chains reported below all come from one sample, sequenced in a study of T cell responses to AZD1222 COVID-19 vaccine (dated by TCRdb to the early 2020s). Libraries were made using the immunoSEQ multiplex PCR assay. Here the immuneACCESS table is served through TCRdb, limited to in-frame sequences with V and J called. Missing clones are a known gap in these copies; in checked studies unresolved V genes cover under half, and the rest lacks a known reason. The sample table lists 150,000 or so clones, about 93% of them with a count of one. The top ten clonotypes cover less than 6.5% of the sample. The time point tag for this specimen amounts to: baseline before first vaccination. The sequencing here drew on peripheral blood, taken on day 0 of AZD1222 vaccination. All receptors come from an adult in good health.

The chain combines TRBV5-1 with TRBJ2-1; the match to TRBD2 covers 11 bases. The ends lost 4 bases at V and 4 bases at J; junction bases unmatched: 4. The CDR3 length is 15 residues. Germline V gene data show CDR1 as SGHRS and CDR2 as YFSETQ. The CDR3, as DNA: TGCGCCAGCAGCAACGGGACTAGCGGTTACAATGAGCAGTTCTTC. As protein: CASSNGTSGYNEQFF.

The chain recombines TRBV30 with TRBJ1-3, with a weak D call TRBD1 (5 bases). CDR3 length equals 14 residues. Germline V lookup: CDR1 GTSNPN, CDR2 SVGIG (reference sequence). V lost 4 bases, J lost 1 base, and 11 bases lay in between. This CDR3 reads CAWNLKGSGNTIYF. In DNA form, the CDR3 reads TGTGCCTGGAATCTAAAGGGGTCTGGAAACACCATATATTTT.

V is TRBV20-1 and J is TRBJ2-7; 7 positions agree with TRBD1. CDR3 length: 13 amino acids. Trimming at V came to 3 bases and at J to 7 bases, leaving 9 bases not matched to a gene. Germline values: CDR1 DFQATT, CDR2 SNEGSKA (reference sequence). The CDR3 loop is CSASAEGGGEQYF. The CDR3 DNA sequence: TGCAGTGCTAGTGCGGAAGGGGGCGGTGAGCAGTACTTC.

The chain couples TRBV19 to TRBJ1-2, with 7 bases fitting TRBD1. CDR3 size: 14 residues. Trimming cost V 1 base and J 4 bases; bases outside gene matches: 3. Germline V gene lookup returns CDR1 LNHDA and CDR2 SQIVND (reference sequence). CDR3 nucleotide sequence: TGTGCCAGTAGTATAGCAGGGGGGCTCTATGGCTACACCTTC. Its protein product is CASSIAGGLYGYTF.

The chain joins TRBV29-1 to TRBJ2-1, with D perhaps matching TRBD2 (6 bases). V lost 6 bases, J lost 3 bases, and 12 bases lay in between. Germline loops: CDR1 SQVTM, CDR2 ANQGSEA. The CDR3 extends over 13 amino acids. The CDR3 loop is CSVAGTDYNEQFF. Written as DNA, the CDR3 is TGCAGCGTCGCCGGGACTGACTACAATGAGCAGTTCTTC.

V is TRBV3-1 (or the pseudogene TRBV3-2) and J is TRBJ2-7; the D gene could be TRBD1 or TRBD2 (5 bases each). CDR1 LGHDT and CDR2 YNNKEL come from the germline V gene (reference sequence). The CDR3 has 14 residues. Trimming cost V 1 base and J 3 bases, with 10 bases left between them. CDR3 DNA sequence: TGTGCCAGCAGCCAAGGCAGGGACCTCTACGAGCAGTACTTC. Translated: CASSQGRDLYEQYF.

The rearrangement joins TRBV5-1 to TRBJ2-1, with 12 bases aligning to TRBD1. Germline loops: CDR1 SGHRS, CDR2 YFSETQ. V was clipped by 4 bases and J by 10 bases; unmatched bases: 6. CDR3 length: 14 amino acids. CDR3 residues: CASSAGTGGREQFF. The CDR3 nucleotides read TGCGCCAGCAGCGCTGGGACAGGGGGCCGGGAGCAGTTCTTC. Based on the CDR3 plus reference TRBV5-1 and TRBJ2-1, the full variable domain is KAGVTQTPRYLIKTRGQQVTLSCSPISGHRSVSWYQQTPGQGLQFLFEYFSETQRNKGNFPGRFSGRQFSNSRSEMNVSTLELGDSALYLCASSAGTGGREQFFGPGTRLTVL.

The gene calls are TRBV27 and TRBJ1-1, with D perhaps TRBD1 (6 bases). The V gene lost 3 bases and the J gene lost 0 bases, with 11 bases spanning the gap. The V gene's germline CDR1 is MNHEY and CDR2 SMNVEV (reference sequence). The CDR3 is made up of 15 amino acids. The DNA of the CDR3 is TGTGCCAGCAGTTTCCTCGGACAGCTGAACACTGAAGCTTTCTTT. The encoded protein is CASSFLGQLNTEAFF.

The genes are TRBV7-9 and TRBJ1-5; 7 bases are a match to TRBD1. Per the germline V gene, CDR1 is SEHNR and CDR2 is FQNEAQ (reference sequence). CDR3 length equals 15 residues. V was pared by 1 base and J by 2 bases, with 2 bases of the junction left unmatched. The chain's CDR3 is CASSLGDSGNQPQHF. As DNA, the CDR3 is TGTGCCAGCAGCTTAGGGGACAGCGGCAATCAGCCCCAGCATTTT.

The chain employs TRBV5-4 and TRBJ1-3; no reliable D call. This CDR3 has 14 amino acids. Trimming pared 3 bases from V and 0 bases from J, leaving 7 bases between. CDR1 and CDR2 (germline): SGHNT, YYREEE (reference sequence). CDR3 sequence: CASSWGVSGNTIYF. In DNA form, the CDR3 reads TGTGCCAGCAGCTGGGGAGTCTCTGGAAACACCATATATTTT.

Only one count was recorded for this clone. This CDR3 is CASTLGVNTEAFF. In nucleotides, the CDR3 is TGTGCCAGCACCCTCGGGGTGAACACTGAAGCTTTCTTT. The chain combines TRBV28 with TRBJ1-1; D unclear. The CDR3 contains 13 residues. Germline V gene data show CDR1 as MDHEN and CDR2 as SYDVKM. Trimming removed 7 bases at V and 0 bases at J, with 9 bases between.

The DNA for the CDR3 is TGTGCCTGGAGTGGATTGGTTAACACTGAAGCTTTCTTT. This translates into CAWSGLVNTEAFF. V gene TRBV30 combines with J gene TRBJ1-1; D is uncertain. Trimming pared 1 base from V and 2 bases from J, leaving 8 bases between. The germline CDR1 and CDR2 sequences are GTSNPN and SVGIG (reference sequence). The CDR3 contains 13 residues.

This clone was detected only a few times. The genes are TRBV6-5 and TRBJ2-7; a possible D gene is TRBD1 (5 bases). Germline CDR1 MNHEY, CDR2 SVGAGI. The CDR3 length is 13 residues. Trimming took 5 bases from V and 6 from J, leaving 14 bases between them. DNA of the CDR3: TGTGCCAGCAGTAGACAGAACCCCGGCGAGCAGTACTTC. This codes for CASSRQNPGEQYF.

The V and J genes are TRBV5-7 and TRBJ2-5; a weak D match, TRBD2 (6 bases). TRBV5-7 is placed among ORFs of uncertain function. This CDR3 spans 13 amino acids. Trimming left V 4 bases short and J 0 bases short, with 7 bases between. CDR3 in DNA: TGTGCCAGCAGCGCGGGATACCAAGAGACCCAGTACTTC. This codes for CASSAGYQETQYF.

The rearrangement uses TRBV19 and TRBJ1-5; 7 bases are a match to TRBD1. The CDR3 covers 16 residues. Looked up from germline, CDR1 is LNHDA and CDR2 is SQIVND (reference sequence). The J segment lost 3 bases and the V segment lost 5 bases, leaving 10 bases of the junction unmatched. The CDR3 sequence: CASSPLPGQLNQPQHF. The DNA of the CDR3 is TGTGCCAGTAGTCCCCTCCCGGGACAGCTCAATCAGCCCCAGCATTTT.

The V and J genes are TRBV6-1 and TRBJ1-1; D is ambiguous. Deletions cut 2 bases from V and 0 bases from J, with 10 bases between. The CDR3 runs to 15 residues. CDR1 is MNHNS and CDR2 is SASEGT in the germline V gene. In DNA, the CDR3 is TGTGCCAGCAGTGAAAGCGCGCCAATGAACACTGAAGCTTTCTTT. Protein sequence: CASSESAPMNTEAFF.

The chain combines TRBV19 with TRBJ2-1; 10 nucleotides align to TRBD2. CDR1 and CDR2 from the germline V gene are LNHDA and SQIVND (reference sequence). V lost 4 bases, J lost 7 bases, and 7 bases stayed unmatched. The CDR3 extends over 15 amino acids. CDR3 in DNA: TGTGCCAGTAGTAGGCCTAGCGGGAGCCTTAATGAGCAGTTCTTC. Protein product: CASSRPSGSLNEQFF.

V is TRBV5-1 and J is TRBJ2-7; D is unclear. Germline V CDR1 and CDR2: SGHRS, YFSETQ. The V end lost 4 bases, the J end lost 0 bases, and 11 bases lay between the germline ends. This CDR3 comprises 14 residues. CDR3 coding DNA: TGCGCCAGCAGCGCACAAACTACCTCCTACGAGCAGTACTTC. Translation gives CASSAQTTSYEQYF.

The chain's CDR3 is CASSPRGRQETQYF. The CDR3 bases are TGTGCCAGCAGTCCAAGGGGTCGGCAAGAGACCCAGTACTTC. The gene calls are TRBV28 and TRBJ2-5; D possibly corresponds to TRBD1 (5 bases). The ends were cut back, 5 bases at V and 2 bases at J, with 12 bases in the middle. Germline loops: CDR1 MDHEN, CDR2 SYDVKM. The CDR3 totals 14 residues.

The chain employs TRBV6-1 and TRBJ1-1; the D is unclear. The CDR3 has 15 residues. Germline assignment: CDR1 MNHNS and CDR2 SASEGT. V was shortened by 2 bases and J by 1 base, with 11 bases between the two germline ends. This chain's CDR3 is CASSESVGENTEAFF. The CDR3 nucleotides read TGTGCCAGCAGTGAAAGTGTGGGTGAGAACACTGAAGCTTTCTTT.

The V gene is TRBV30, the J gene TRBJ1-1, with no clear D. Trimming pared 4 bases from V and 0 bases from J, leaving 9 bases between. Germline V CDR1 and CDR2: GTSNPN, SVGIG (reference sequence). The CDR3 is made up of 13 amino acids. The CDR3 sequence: CAWTGDMNTEAFF. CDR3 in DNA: TGTGCCTGGACGGGCGATATGAACACTGAAGCTTTCTTT.